The clone carrying this TCR beta chain showed up just a few times. Its antigen is still unknown. This sample is part of a study of T cell repertoires in cytomegalovirus infection. Study as a whole: The authors used CMV epitopes that were HLA-C-restricted (recently identified) and HLA-B-restricted (well studied). Public TCR beta signatures indicated both CMV infection and matching HLA type.

Germline V gene data show CDR1 as KGHDR and CDR2 as SFDVKD. V lost 4 bases and J lost 0, with 13 bases in between. The CDR3 length is 16 residues. Each CDR3 protein is one row after TCRdb ran MiXCR on the reads. The sample has a few hundred thousand distinct CDR3 sequences, roughly a third seen once; the top ten hold around a sixth. Study-wide findings and caveats: Predominance within the ex vivo response was attributable to HLA-C-restricted CMV-specific TCR beta clonotypes. CMV carriers having the relevant HLA were flagged by cumulative public TCR beta family frequency.

The TCR sequence derives from a human donor in good health (CMV status not recorded). Some clones in this sample may be carry-over from other donors' samples. The rearrangement joins TRBV24-1 to TRBJ2-3, with a tentative D call TRBD1 (6 bases). Sequences were derived from cultured PBMCs, sampled from culture after CMV antigen stimulation. CDR3 nucleotide sequence: TGTGCCACCAGTGACCCCGGACAGCCCAGCACAGATACGCAGTATTTT. Its protein is CATSDPGQPSTDTQYF.